This T cell receptor (beta chain) was recovered during a study of cytomegalovirus exposure and HLA in healthy donors. Overall study results and limits: Within the data, a cluster of highly shared sequence variants was likely a sequencing artifact. Researchers reported in a later analysis that common viral pathogens appeared linked to several top clusters. In a later analysis, CMV-associated beta chains were mostly HLA-associated, it appeared. Analysis performed later showed TCR beta chains linked to HLA being more clonally expanded than equally common others.

The J segment lost 8 bases and the V segment lost 6 bases, leaving 3 bases of the junction unmatched. The germline V gene has CDR1 MNHNY and CDR2 SVGAGI (reference sequence). This CDR3 region has 12 residues. PCR employed 60 Vbeta and 13 Jbeta primers. Assay: immunoSEQ multiplex PCR; the TCRdb copy retains only in-frame clones and omits some. The sample consists of about 220,000 clones, 82% of them appearing once. Regarding this clone: The target antigen is unknown.

This chain connects TRBV6-6 to TRBJ1-4; 7 nucleotides line up with TRBD1. Source material: PBMCs. The receptor comes from a man aged 35-49 years in good health and CMV-seropositive. CDR3 region: CASSVGGEKLFF. In DNA form, the CDR3 reads TGTGCCAGCAGCGTAGGGGGCGAAAAACTGTTTTTT.